The 28 T cell receptor beta chains below come from one sample, sequenced in a study of Graves' ophthalmopathy and Graves' hyperthyroidism. Amplified TCR beta CDR3 regions were obtained using RNA transcripts as template. HTBI primers served in a first-round RT-PCR, which a second-round multiplex PCR followed. TCRdb re-analysed the multiplex PCR reads in MiXCR, keeping a single row per CDR3 protein. The sample lists under 400,000 distinct CDR3 sequences; roughly 15% were seen once. Sequences were obtained from peripheral blood. The origin of the receptors is an adult man with Graves' ophthalmopathy.

This clonotype has ten or more counts. This sequence joins TRBV6-2 or TRBV6-3 and TRBJ2-7; no clear D gene. This CDR3 contains 15 residues. V dropped 2 bases and J dropped 3 bases, with 14 bases sitting between them. Germline CDR1 MNHEY, CDR2 SVGEGT. CDR3 DNA sequence: TGTGCCAGCAGTTACGGGGATTTGCGGTACTACGAGCAGTACTTC. This gives the protein CASSYGDLRYYEQYF.

This clonotype was detected ten times or more. The chain employs TRBV4-1 and TRBJ2-7; a possible D gene is TRBD1 (5 bases). The CDR3 is 14 amino acids. V shed 4 bases and J shed 2 bases, with 12 bases lying between them. In germline, CDR1 is MGHRA, CDR2 YSYEKL. CDR3 region: CASSPLTDTYEQYF. The CDR3 DNA is TGCGCCAGCAGCCCGCTGACAGACACCTACGAGCAGTACTTC.

This chain connects TRBV7-2 to TRBJ1-1; 7 bases agree with TRBD1. The trim removed 4 bases at V and 6 bases at J, leaving 8 bases unmatched. This CDR3 spans 14 amino acids. From germline, CDR1 is SGHTA and CDR2 FQGNSA. CDR3 in amino acids: CASSSQTGFAEAFF. The CDR3 DNA reads as TGTGCCAGCAGCTCCCAGACAGGGTTCGCTGAAGCTTTCTTT.

The J gene is TRBJ1-1, the V gene TRBV30; 9 bases agree with TRBD1. J lost 8 bases, V lost 0 bases, and 1 base had no gene match. This CDR3 is built from 12 residues. Germline lookup yields CDR1 GTSNPN and CDR2 SVGIG (reference sequence). This CDR3 reads CAWSVDRGEAFF. CDR3 nucleotide sequence: TGTGCCTGGAGTGTAGACAGGGGGGAAGCTTTCTTT.

This clonotype appeared many times. V is TRBV6-5 and J is TRBJ1-5, with 7 nucleotides matching TRBD1. The CDR3 loop spans 14 amino acids. The V gene's germline CDR1 is MNHEY and CDR2 SVGAGI. The ends lost 5 bases at V and 6 bases at J; junction bases unmatched: 7. CDR3 DNA sequence: TGTGCCAGCAGTACCCGACAGGGTCTTCAGCCCCAGCATTTT. As protein: CASSTRQGLQPQHF.

This clonotype was counted at least ten times. V and J are TRBV27 and TRBJ2-7; 10 bases map to TRBD2. Looked up from germline, CDR1 is MNHEY and CDR2 is SMNVEV (reference sequence). V dropped 3 bases and J dropped 6; count of bases not matched to a gene: 5. This CDR3 spans 14 amino acids. The CDR3 here is CASSLLAGVGEQYF. The CDR3 DNA is TGTGCCAGCAGTTTGCTAGCGGGAGTAGGCGAGCAGTACTTC.

In this sample, this clonotype turned up a few times. At one of its ends the junction is not consistent with the germline gene, which may arise from a read error. The chain links TRBV5-1 to TRBJ1-1, with D possibly being TRBD1 (6 bases). CDR3 length equals 15 residues. Germline V gene data show CDR1 as SGHRS and CDR2 as YFSETQ. This CDR3 is CVSVINTGMNTEAFF. CDR3 nucleotides: TGCGTCAGCGTCATTAATACAGGGATGAACACTGAAGCTTTCTTT. The whole variable domain, filled in from reference TRBV5-1 and TRBJ1-1, reads KAGVTQTPRYLIKTRGQQVTLSCSPISGHRSVSWYQQTPGQGLQFLFEYFSETQRNKGNFPGRFSGRQFSNSRSEMNVSTLELGDSALYLCVSVINTGMNTEAFFGQGTRLTVV.

This clonotype has a count of ten or more. The rearrangement uses TRBV19 and TRBJ1-3; 7 bases agree with TRBD1. In germline, CDR1 is LNHDA, CDR2 SQIVND (reference sequence). The V and J ends lost 7 bases and 0 bases, in that order; junction bases with no gene match: 12. The CDR3 extends over 17 amino acids. CDR3 loop: CASTALLRTGSGNTIYF. The CDR3 DNA reads as TGTGCCAGTACCGCACTTCTCAGGACAGGCTCTGGAAACACCATATATTTT.

This clonotype was observed at least ten times. J is TRBJ2-7 and V is TRBV5-5; D possibly corresponds to TRBD1 (5 bases). Trimming took off 4 bases at V and 6 bases at J, with 17 bases between the two ends. This CDR3 spans 14 amino acids. Looked up from germline, CDR1 is SGHKS and CDR2 is YYEKEE (reference sequence). This CDR3 is CASSLGQGRAEQYF. The CDR3 DNA reads as TGTGCCAGCAGCCTTGGTCAGGGCCGCGCCGAGCAGTACTTC.

This clonotype was recorded many times. The chain has TRBV7-2 and TRBJ2-5; tentatively, D is TRBD1 (5 bases). This CDR3 is built from 15 residues. The V end was cut by 0 bases, the J end by 5 bases, with 13 bases between. Germline V lookup: CDR1 SGHTA, CDR2 FQGNSA. CDR3: CASSLAQGPRETQYF. As DNA, the CDR3 is TGTGCCAGCAGCTTAGCGCAGGGCCCCCGGGAGACCCAGTACTTC.

This clonotype was found many times. A read error may produce the germline difference seen at one junction end. This chain joins TRBV20-1 and TRBJ2-2, with 8 bases matching TRBD2. This CDR3 is 14 amino acids long. Germline V CDR1 and CDR2: DFQATT, SNEGSKA (reference sequence). CDR3 coding DNA: TGCAGTGTTAGACGCGGGGGGACGACCGGGGAGCTGTTTTTT. Its translation: CSVRRGGTTGELFF.

This clonotype was counted at least ten times. V is TRBV19 and J is TRBJ1-1; no clear D. Trimming removed 7 bases from V and 4 bases from J, with 13 bases in between. The CDR3 extends over 13 amino acids. Germline loops: CDR1 LNHDA, CDR2 SQIVND (reference sequence). The CDR3, as DNA: TGTGCCAGTACCCCGCGGGAAAGCACTGAAGCTTTCTTT. Protein sequence: CASTPRESTEAFF.

This clonotype was seen only a few times. This sequence joins TRBV3-1 and TRBJ2-7; 12 bases match TRBD2. J was trimmed by 7 bases and V by 6 bases; bases with no gene match: 13. CDR3 length: 16 amino acids. In germline, CDR1 is LGHDT, CDR2 YNNKEL (reference sequence). CDR3 DNA: TGTGCCAGCAGTCCCGGACTAGCGGGGATCTACCGAGAGCAGTACTTC. Translating it yields CASSPGLAGIYREQYF.

This clonotype was picked up many times. V and J are TRBV7-2 and TRBJ2-3, with TRBD2 identical over 7 bases. The CDR3 covers 14 residues. Losses at the gene ends were 3 bases for V and 2 bases for J; bases not matched to a gene: 2. Germline V CDR1 and CDR2: SGHTA, FQGNSA. The CDR3 reads CASSFAGDTDTQYF. In nucleotides, the CDR3 is TGTGCCAGCAGCTTCGCGGGAGACACAGATACGCAGTATTTT.

This sequence joins TRBV20-1 and TRBJ2-2; TRBD2 aligns across 7 bases. This CDR3 has 17 amino acids. From germline, CDR1 is DFQATT and CDR2 SNEGSKA (reference sequence). The V and J ends lost 0 bases and 0 bases, in that order; junction bases with no gene match: 7. The CDR3 DNA follows: TGCAGTGCTAGAGACTTAGCGGGTGACGCGAACACCGGGGAGCTGTTTTTT. Residues: CSARDLAGDANTGELFF.

This clonotype occurred many times. The V call is TRBV12-3 or TRBV12-4, the J call TRBJ1-1; 7 positions agree with TRBD1. The CDR3 totals 14 residues. Trimming removed 7 bases from V and 5 bases from J; junction bases left unmatched: 10. The CDR3 DNA is TGTGCCAGCACCTCCGGGACAGAGGGGACTGAAGCTTTCTTT. Translation gives CASTSGTEGTEAFF.

To note about this clonotype: At one of its ends the junction is not consistent with the germline gene, which may arise from a read error. This sequence joins TRBV5-1 and TRBJ2-7; the match to TRBD2 covers 9 bases. This CDR3 spans 15 amino acids. CDR1 is SGHRS and CDR2 is YFSETQ in the germline V gene. The DNA of the CDR3 is TGCGCCAGCAGTCTCACGGTAGCGGGAGTCTACGAGCAGTCCTTC. It translates to CASSLTVAGVYEQSF.

V gene TRBV15 combines with J gene TRBJ1-1, with 8 bases matching TRBD1. This CDR3 is 15 amino acids long. The germline CDR1 and CDR2 sequences are LNHNV and YYDKDF (reference sequence). V shed 6 bases, J shed 5 bases, and the junction held 11 bases outside the gene matches. In DNA, the CDR3 is TGTGCCACCAGTCGACCCCAGGGGGCGCATACTGAAGCTTTCTTT. This encodes CATSRPQGAHTEAFF.

This clonotype was counted many times. The V and J genes are TRBV10-3 and TRBJ2-5; D not certain. The CDR3 spans 14 residues. The germline CDR1 and CDR2 sequences are ENHRY and SYGVKD. V lost 0 bases, J lost 5 bases, and 10 bases lay in between. CDR3 protein: CAISESRVQETQYF. CDR3 bases: TGTGCCATCAGTGAGTCAAGGGTTCAGGAGACCCAGTACTTC.

In its sample, this clonotype was seen many times. J is TRBJ2-7 and V is TRBV29-1, with 8 nucleotides matching TRBD1. The CDR3 runs to 12 residues. Germline V lookup: CDR1 SQVTM, CDR2 ANQGSEA. The junction had 4 bases not matched to a gene; V was cut back by 6 bases and J by 3 bases. CDR3: CSVLGQVYEQYF. The CDR3 bases are TGCAGCGTCCTGGGACAGGTCTACGAGCAGTACTTC.

This clonotype showed up many times. The chain couples TRBV7-8 to TRBJ2-5; D unclear. Per germline, CDR1 SGHVS and CDR2 FQNEAQ. The V and J ends lost 5 bases and 10 bases respectively, with 11 bases between them. CDR3 length: 11 residues. The CDR3 sequence is CASSQAPDQYF. The CDR3 coding sequence is TGTGCCAGCAGCCAAGCCCCCGACCAGTACTTC. Variable domain in full (rest from reference TRBV7-8 and TRBJ2-5): GAGVSQSPRYKVAKRGQDVALRCDPISGHVSLFWYQQALGQGPEFLTYFQNEAQLDKSGLPSDRFFAERPEGSVSTLKIQRTQQEDSAVYLCASSQAPDQYFGPGTRLLVL.

The table lists this clonotype with many counts. The chain couples TRBV7-9 to TRBJ1-6; TRBD1 might be the D (5 bases). Germline lookup yields CDR1 SEHNR and CDR2 FQNEAQ (reference sequence). V gave up 4 bases and J gave up 4 bases, with 14 bases separating them. The CDR3 sequence is 16 residues long. The CDR3 region is CASSSIGEGYNSPLHF. The CDR3 nucleotides read TGTGCCAGCAGCTCCATAGGGGAAGGATATAATTCACCCCTCCACTTT.

The chain recombines TRBV7-8 with TRBJ2-7; unclear D gene. This CDR3 is built from 14 residues. V was trimmed by 1 base and J by 2 bases, leaving 9 bases between them. CDR1 and CDR2 (germline): SGHVS, FQNEAQ. The CDR3 loop is CASSLGARPYEQYF. In nucleotides, the CDR3 is TGTGCCAGCAGCTTAGGGGCGCGACCCTACGAGCAGTACTTC.

For this clonotype: The junction shows a germline mismatch at one end, possibly a read error. This sequence joins TRBV5-1 and TRBJ2-7; 9 nucleotides agree with TRBD2. This CDR3 has 15 amino acids. The germline V gene has CDR1 SGHRS and CDR2 YFSETQ. CDR3 loop: CASSPGNSGSYEQSF. The CDR3 DNA reads TGCGCCAGCAGCCCCGGGAATAGCGGGAGTTACGAGCAGTCCTTC.

This clonotype has only a few counts. Possible read error: a much larger clone is one base away. J is TRBJ2-2 and V is TRBV30; TRBD2 matches at 10 bases. Germline assignment: CDR1 GTSNPN and CDR2 SVGIG (reference sequence). This CDR3 comprises 17 residues. This chain's CDR3 is CAWDRTSGATNTGELLF. The DNA for the CDR3 is TGTGCCTGGGATAGGACTAGCGGAGCCACGAACACCGGGGAGCTGCTTTTT. Together with reference TRBV30 and TRBJ2-2, the CDR3 gives the full variable domain: SQTIHQWPATLVQPVGSPLSLECTVEGTSNPNLYWYRQAAGRGLQLLFYSVGIGQISSEVPQNLSASRPQDRQFILSSKKLLLSDSGFYLCAWDRTSGATNTGELLFGEGSRLTVL.

This clonotype was detected ten times or more. The chain joins TRBV12-3 or TRBV12-4 to TRBJ1-2; 8 bases are a match to TRBD1. The junction had 9 bases not matched to a gene; V was cut back by 5 bases and J by 7 bases. The CDR3 totals 14 residues. The chain's CDR3 is CASSARTGRRGYTF. The CDR3 nucleotides are TGTGCCAGCAGTGCTCGGACAGGGAGGCGTGGCTACACCTTC.

This clonotype was counted ten times or more. The chain joins TRBV12-3 or TRBV12-4 to TRBJ1-3; D gene ambiguous. The CDR3 contains 14 residues. Between the trimmed V and J ends, which lost 4 bases and 5 bases, there was a span of 12 bases. CDR3 protein: CASSSEGVRNTIYF. Written as DNA, the CDR3 is TGTGCCAGCAGTTCGGAGGGCGTACGAAACACCATATATTTT.

As concerns this clonotype: The junction shows a germline mismatch at one end, possibly a read error. The genes are TRBV19 and TRBJ1-2; D possibly corresponds to TRBD1 (5 bases). The CDR3 contains 12 residues. The germline CDR1 and CDR2 sequences are LNHDA and SQIVND (reference sequence). The CDR3: CASIDSGSGYSF. The DNA for the CDR3 is TGTGCCAGTATCGATTCAGGGAGCGGCTACAGCTTC.